The T cell receptor beta chain under discussion was sequenced for a study of beta chain features in type 1 diabetes. General observations from the study: When Type 1 diabetes patients were examined, their TCRB CDR3s proved moderately but significantly shorter in all four CD4+ subsets.

The authors sorted CD4+ naive, central memory, regulatory and stem cell-like memory cells via CD45RO/CCR7/CD25/CD127/CD95/CD27. CDR1 and CDR2 (germline): SGHDT, YYEEEE. Trimming left V 4 bases short and J 5 bases short, with 12 bases between. The CDR3 has 14 residues. Expressed TCRB transcripts were sequenced because the entire RNA isolate underwent reverse transcription. The method was immunoSEQ multiplex PCR; TCRdb's version includes in-frame clones alone and lacks a portion of them. The table records over 600,000 clones, roughly 12% of them present only once. Turning to this clone: No antigen is known for it.

The V call is TRBV5-6, the J call TRBJ1-4, with D unresolved. Sample: naive CD4+ T cells from blood. This clonotype originated in a man younger than 45 with type 1 diabetes. In DNA form, the CDR3 reads TGTGCCAGCAGCCATTCACCTACAAATGAAAAACTGTTTTTT. Its translation is CASSHSPTNEKLFF.